This record looks at one T cell receptor beta chain sequence and its context. Here immunoSEQ multiplex PCR was the method, and the copy in TCRdb shows in-frame clones only, minus some. Of tens of thousands of clones listed, around 87% are singletons. This entry belongs to a study of control samples from healthy donors and cancer patients. V lost 6 bases and J lost 0, with 16 bases in between. The germline gives CDR1 SGHVS, CDR2 FQNEAQ. CDR3 size: 16 residues. The specimen was blood. The TCR originated in a middle-aged man in good health. This chain joins TRBV7-8 and TRBJ2-3, with D possibly TRBD1 on 5 matching bases. The CDR3 region is CASRARQLSSTDTQYF. The CDR3 DNA follows: TGTGCCAGCAGGGCCAGACAGCTTTCTAGCACAGATACGCAGTATTTT. Drawing the rest from reference TRBV7-8 and TRBJ2-3, the complete variable domain is GAGVSQSPRYKVAKRGQDVALRCDPISGHVSLFWYQQALGQGPEFLTYFQNEAQLDKSGLPSDRFFAERPEGSVSTLKIQRTQQEDSAVYLCASRARQLSSTDTQYFGPGTRLTVL.